This TCR beta chain was profiled in a study of cytotoxic CD8 clonotypes in ibrutinib-treated CLL (dated by TCRdb to the early 2020s). A note on the overall study: In this cohort, some 14 patients were treatment-naive and ten to twelve were relapsed/refractory, while some 17 had unmutated IGHV. Partial responses were observed in approximately 24 patients and complete responses in 2; after a median follow-up of around 68 months, remission was maintained in 14 patients and progression was observed in approximately twelve. Response samples were obtained after a median of roughly 13 months of treatment, with a range of roughly 6 to 36 months. An average of around 250,000 productive templates and 94,082 productive rearrangements was obtained per sample. Of the approximately 87 participants in the trial, roughly 26 had longitudinal samples available. Cryopreserved peripheral blood mononuclear cells were obtained before treatment, at response, and at either sustained remission or disease progression. All remission and progressive disease samples were collected while patients were still receiving ibrutinib.

Based on the germline V gene (reference sequence), the CDR1 and CDR2 sequences are DFQATT and SNEGSKA. Germline trimming amounts to 6 bases on V and 13 bases on J, with 7 as the count of junction bases outside the gene matches. The CDR3 numbers 11 residues from cysteine through phenylalanine. Only CDR3 DNA is held: 33 bases, read in frame from base 1. The goal of deep resolution MiSeq sequencing was a depth between 1 in 1 million and 1 in 200,000 T cells, and coverage averaged 10x per clonotype. The immunoSEQ hsTCRB Kit was used to generate TCR beta libraries. On the study's bioinformatics: Data were analyzed with ImmunoSEQ Data Assistant and ImmunoSEQ Analyzer, with V, D and J genes assigned per IMGT definitions. Clonality was computed as one minus normalized Shannon entropy of productive rearrangement frequencies, ranging from 0 to 1. Only overrepresented clonotypes making up at least 0.05% of each patient's repertoire were included in the public clonotype analysis. About a dozen repertoires from age-matched healthy donors, obtained from immuneACCESS, served as clonality controls. The clones in this table, taken by TCRdb from immuneACCESS, are in-frame only. Not every clone is retained; where verified, under half of the shortfall comes from an unresolved V gene, and the cause of the rest is unknown. The D gene and trimming were derived from the DNA, and the V and J assignments and clone size from that table. The sample includes over 100,000 clones, with 70% to 90% observed a single time. Of the sample, roughly 2% falls within the top ten clones.

Concerning this clone: The antigen it binds to is not known. Base qualities are not at hand, and no much larger clone is one base apart.

The time point label corresponds to: 24 months on ibrutinib. For TCR beta library preparation, about 2 micrograms of genomic DNA were extracted from the cryopreserved PBMCs. Longitudinal blood samples from CLL patients on ibrutinib monotherapy underwent high-throughput TCR beta sequencing. The patients took part in an open-label, single-center phase 2 trial of ibrutinib monotherapy. Points the paper makes about the study in general: Public clonotypes were rare and either shrank or stayed stable during treatment, and the rise in clonality at ibrutinib response reflected expansion of private clonotypes. Baseline clonality exceeded that of age-matched healthy donors and correlated strongly with circulating CD8+ T-cell counts. Clonality rose at ibrutinib response, remained stable during sustained remission, and dropped back toward baseline at progression. Sampling times were not matched between patients in sustained remission and patients whose disease was progressing, and lymph node repertoires were not examined.

This receptor chain uses TRBV20-1 and TRBJ2-1; 9 bases in the middle match TRBD2. This material consisted of PBMCs, taken after 24 months of ibrutinib treatment. The receptor was derived from a human donor with chronic lymphocytic leukemia. For the CDR3, the sequence is CSAGSGGPQFF. Here is the DNA: TGCAGTGCCGGTAGCGGGGGCCCCCAGTTCTTC.